The next 20 T cell receptor beta chains were all read from a single sample in a study of CD8 T cells in ankylosing spondylitis. In TCRdb, the 5' RACE reads were re-called with MiXCR into one record per CDR3 protein. The sample comprises fewer than 250,000 distinct CDR3 sequences, approximately 24% of which are singletons, and 6.6% rests with the top ten. The sequenced sample was blood, either unsorted or a sorted T cell fraction (not recorded which). The receptors originated from a male donor with ankylosing spondylitis or in good health (not recorded which).

This clonotype has a handful of counts. The chain links TRBV7-3 to TRBJ2-1; D unclear. The V and J ends lost 5 bases and 3 bases respectively, with 8 bases between them. Germline V gene sequence: CDR1 SGHTA, CDR2 FQGTGA. CDR3 length: 13 amino acids. CDR3 sequence (DNA): TGTGCCAGCAGCCCCGGCGGCTACAATGAGCAGTTCTTC. This gives the protein CASSPGGYNEQFF.

This clonotype was seen repeatedly, ten times or more. V is TRBV7-3 and J is TRBJ2-1; unclear D gene. Trimming took off 5 bases at V and 9 bases at J, with 11 bases between the two ends. The CDR3 sequence is 12 residues long. From germline, CDR1 is SGHTA and CDR2 FQGTGA. This CDR3 is CASSTPPGEQFF. The CDR3 region has the DNA TGTGCCAGCAGCACCCCGCCCGGTGAGCAGTTCTTC.

At least ten counts were recorded for this clonotype. This chain connects TRBV5-1 to TRBJ2-2; 8 nucleotides line up with TRBD1. J gave up 5 bases and V 5 bases, and 8 bases lay outside the gene matches. CDR1 is SGHRS, CDR2 YFSETQ, per germline. The CDR3 runs 15 residues. The CDR3 DNA sequence: TGCGCCAGCAGTTGGGCAGGGGGCGATACCGGGGAGCTGTTTTTT. As protein: CASSWAGGDTGELFF.

There are many counts of this clonotype. This sequence joins TRBV20-1 and TRBJ2-3; 7 bases align to TRBD1. CDR1 and CDR2 (germline): DFQATT, SNEGSKA (reference sequence). The CDR3 totals 16 residues. The V gene end was trimmed by 5 bases and the J gene end by 2 bases; junction bases not matched to a gene: 13. In DNA form, the CDR3 reads TGCAGTGCTTCGACCCCAACAGGGGAAGTCACAGATACGCAGTATTTT. Encoded protein: CSASTPTGEVTDTQYF.

This clonotype was detected ten times or more. The chain is built from TRBV20-1 and TRBJ2-7; D uncertain. CDR1 DFQATT and CDR2 SNEGSKA come from the germline V gene (reference sequence). This CDR3 has 14 residues. V lost 1 base, J lost 0 bases, and 10 bases lay in between. The CDR3 sequence is CSARGLSSSYEQYF. The CDR3 DNA sequence: TGCAGTGCTAGAGGCCTTTCGAGCTCCTACGAGCAGTACTTC.

In its sample, this clonotype was seen many times. The chain is built from TRBV27 and TRBJ2-1; tentative D call: TRBD1 (5 bases). Germline CDR1 and CDR2: MNHEY and SMNVEV (reference sequence). V was cut by 5 bases and J by 8 bases, with 16 bases left in between. The CDR3 is made up of 14 amino acids. The CDR3 loop is CASSPTYQGYEQFF. CDR3 coding DNA: TGTGCCAGCAGTCCCACTTACCAGGGCTATGAGCAGTTCTTC.

Comments on this clonotype: This may be a read error: a much more frequent sequence differs by one nucleotide. The conserved closing phenylalanine or tryptophan is absent in this CDR3, likely reflecting a read error. V is TRBV20-1 and J is TRBJ2-1; no reliable D call. The germline V and J ends were trimmed by 8 bases and 5 bases, with 19 bases remaining between them. CDR3 size: 14 residues. Germline V gene lookup returns CDR1 DFQATT and CDR2 SNEGSKA (reference sequence). This CDR3 is CSLNGRSLNNEQFS. The CDR3 DNA reads TGCAGTCTTAATGGGCGGAGCCTTAACAATGAGCAGTTCTCC.

The sample holds many counts of this clonotype. V and J are TRBV5-1 and TRBJ2-7; 8 bases agree with TRBD1. This CDR3 has 14 amino acids. The V and J ends lost 7 bases and 3 bases, in that order; junction bases with no gene match: 9. The V gene's germline CDR1 is SGHRS and CDR2 YFSETQ. The CDR3 sequence: CASQRDRGRYEQYF. The CDR3 DNA follows: TGCGCCAGCCAACGAGACAGGGGACGCTACGAGCAGTACTTC.

V and J are TRBV6-1 and TRBJ2-1; D tentatively reads TRBD1 or TRBD2 (6 bases each). V gave up 10 bases and J gave up 4 bases, with 14 bases separating them. Germline V lookup: CDR1 MNHNS, CDR2 SASEGT. The CDR3 totals 13 residues. This chain's CDR3 is CATDGGGYNEQFF. The CDR3 DNA is TGTGCCACAGACGGGGGCGGATACAATGAGCAGTTCTTC.

The rearrangement joins TRBV6-4 to TRBJ2-5, with a possible D match to TRBD2 (5 bases). Germline V gene sequence: CDR1 MRHNA, CDR2 SNTAGT. The CDR3 runs 13 residues. V lost 3 bases and J 5 bases, leaving 10 bases between the germline ends. The CDR3 loop reads CASSETGKETQYF. The CDR3 DNA reads TGTGCCAGCAGTGAGACGGGAAAGGAGACCCAGTACTTC.

The chain uses TRBV20-1 and TRBJ1-3; 7 bases are a match to TRBD1. The CDR3 contains 14 residues. Germline V lookup: CDR1 DFQATT, CDR2 SNEGSKA (reference sequence). V lost 6 bases and J lost 0; bases outside the gene matches: 5. CDR3 residues: CSATGVSSGNTIYF. CDR3 nucleotides: TGCAGTGCAACAGGGGTTAGCTCTGGAAACACCATATATTTT.

The sample holds many counts of this clonotype. The chain recombines TRBV12-3 or TRBV12-4 with TRBJ1-4, with D possibly matching TRBD1 (5 bases). V lost 1 base to trimming and J lost 8 bases, with 11 bases between them. The CDR3 loop spans 14 amino acids. The DNA for the CDR3 is TGTGCCAGCAGTTTAGGGGGGTTTCGGGAAAAACTGTTTTTT. It is translated as CASSLGGFREKLFF.

The J gene is TRBJ2-6, the V gene TRBV6-5; D is unresolved. Trimming pared 2 bases from V and 11 bases from J, leaving 10 bases between. In germline, CDR1 is MNHEY, CDR2 SVGAGI. The CDR3 sequence is 13 residues long. The CDR3 DNA follows: TGTGCCAGCAGTTACGAATCCAAATACGTCCTGACTTTC. As protein: CASSYESKYVLTF.

The chain links TRBV20-1 to TRBJ2-3; D possibly corresponds to TRBD1 (6 bases). CDR3 length equals 14 residues. Germline values: CDR1 DFQATT, CDR2 SNEGSKA (reference sequence). The ends were cut back, 5 bases at V and 1 base at J, with 13 bases in the middle. CDR3 sequence: CSALQGRGTDTQYF. In DNA, the CDR3 is TGCAGTGCTCTACAGGGTCGGGGCACAGATACGCAGTATTTT.

The table lists this clonotype with many counts. V is TRBV5-1 and J is TRBJ1-1; possible D gene TRBD1, 5 bases. Germline CDR1 SGHRS, CDR2 YFSETQ. Trimming pared 1 base from V and 0 bases from J, leaving 13 bases between. The CDR3 is 16 residues long. The CDR3 bases are TGCGCCAGCAGCTTGTCTGGGGGTGGCTTGAACACTGAAGCTTTCTTT. Its translation: CASSLSGGGLNTEAFF.

This clonotype was counted ten times or more. This chain uses TRBV29-1 with TRBJ1-1; unclear D gene. The V gene's germline CDR1 is SQVTM and CDR2 ANQGSEA. CDR3 length: 10 residues. Trimming left V 1 base short and J 4 bases short, with 1 base between. The CDR3 loop is CSVEATEAFF. The CDR3, as DNA: TGCAGCGTTGAAGCCACTGAAGCTTTCTTT.

The chain couples TRBV20-1 to TRBJ1-3; maybe TRBD1 (5 bases). The germline V and J ends were trimmed by 4 bases and 12 bases, with 22 bases remaining between them. The CDR3 covers 14 residues. The V gene's germline CDR1 is DFQATT and CDR2 SNEGSKA (reference sequence). This CDR3 is CSAKDPIGASDIYF. CDR3 coding DNA: TGCAGTGCTAAAGATCCTATTGGGGCCTCCGACATATATTTT.

Comments on this clonotype: Relative to the germline gene, one junction end is altered; a read error may explain this. The chain uses TRBV12-3 or TRBV12-4 and TRBJ1-6; D possibly corresponds to TRBD1 (6 bases). The CDR3 runs to 14 residues. CDR3 in DNA: TGTGCCAACAGTTTCAACAGGGTAAATTCACCCCTCCACTTT. The encoded protein is CANSFNRVNSPLHF.

The chain has TRBV6-5 and TRBJ1-3; weak D call: TRBD1 (5 bases). Germline values: CDR1 MNHEY, CDR2 SVGAGI. This CDR3 spans 16 amino acids. V was cut by 0 bases and J by 0 bases, with 9 bases left in between. DNA of the CDR3: TGTGCCAGCAGTTACTCGACCGGGACCTCTGGAAACACCATATATTTT. Encoded protein: CASSYSTGTSGNTIYF.

The rearrangement uses TRBV6-1 and TRBJ1-3; maybe TRBD1 (5 bases). V lost 4 bases and J lost 2, with 9 bases in between. The CDR3 length is 14 residues. Germline V gene sequence: CDR1 MNHNS, CDR2 SASEGT. The CDR3 DNA reads TGTGCCAGCAGTGGCGGGACGGCTGGAAACACCATATATTTT. It translates to CASSGGTAGNTIYF.